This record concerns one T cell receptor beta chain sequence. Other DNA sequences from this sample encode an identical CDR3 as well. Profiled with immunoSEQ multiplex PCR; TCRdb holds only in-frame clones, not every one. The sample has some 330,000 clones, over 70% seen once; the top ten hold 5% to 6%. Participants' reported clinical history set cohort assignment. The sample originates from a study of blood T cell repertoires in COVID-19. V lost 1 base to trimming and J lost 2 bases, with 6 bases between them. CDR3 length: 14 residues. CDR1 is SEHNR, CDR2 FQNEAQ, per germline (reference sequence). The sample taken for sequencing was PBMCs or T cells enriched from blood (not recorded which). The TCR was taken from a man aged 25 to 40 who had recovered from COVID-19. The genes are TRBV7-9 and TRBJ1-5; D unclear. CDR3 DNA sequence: TGTGCCAGCAGCTTAGGGACTGGCAATCAGCCCCAGCATTTT. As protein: CASSLGTGNQPQHF.